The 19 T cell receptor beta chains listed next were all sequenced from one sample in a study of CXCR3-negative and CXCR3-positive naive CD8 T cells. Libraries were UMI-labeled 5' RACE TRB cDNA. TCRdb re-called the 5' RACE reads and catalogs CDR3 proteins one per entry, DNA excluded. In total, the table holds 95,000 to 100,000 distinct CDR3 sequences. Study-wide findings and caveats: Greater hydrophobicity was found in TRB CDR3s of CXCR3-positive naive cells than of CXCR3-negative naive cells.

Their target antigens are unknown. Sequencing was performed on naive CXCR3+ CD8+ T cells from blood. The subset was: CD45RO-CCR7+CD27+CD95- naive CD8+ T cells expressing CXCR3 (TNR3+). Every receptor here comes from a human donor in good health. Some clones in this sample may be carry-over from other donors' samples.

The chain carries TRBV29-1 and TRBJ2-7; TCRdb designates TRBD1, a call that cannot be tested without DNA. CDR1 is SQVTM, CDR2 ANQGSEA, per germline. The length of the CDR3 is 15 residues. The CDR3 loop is CSVEFTGANVYEQYF.

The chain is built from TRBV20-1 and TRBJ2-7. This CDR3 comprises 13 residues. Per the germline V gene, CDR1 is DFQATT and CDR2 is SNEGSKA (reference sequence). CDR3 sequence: CSARDLYSYEQYF.

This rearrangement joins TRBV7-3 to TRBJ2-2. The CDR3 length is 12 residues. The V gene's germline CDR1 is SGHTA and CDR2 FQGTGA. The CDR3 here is CASRTNTGELFF. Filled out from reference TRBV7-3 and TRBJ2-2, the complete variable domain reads GAGVSQTPSNKVTEKGKYVELRCDPISGHTALYWYRQSLGQGPEFLIYFQGTGAADDSGLPNDRFFAVRPEGSVSTLKIQRTERGDSAVYLCASRTNTGELFFGEGSRLTVL.

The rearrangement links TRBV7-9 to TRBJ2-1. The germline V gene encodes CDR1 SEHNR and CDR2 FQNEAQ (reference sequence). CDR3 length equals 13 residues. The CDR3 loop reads CASKWAANNEQFF.

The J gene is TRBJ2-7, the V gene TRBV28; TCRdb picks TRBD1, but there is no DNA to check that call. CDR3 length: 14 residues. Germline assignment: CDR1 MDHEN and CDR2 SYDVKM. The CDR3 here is CARGQGAVLGEQYF. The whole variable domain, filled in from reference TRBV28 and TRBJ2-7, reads DVKVTQSSRYLVKRTGEKVFLECVQDMDHENMFWYRQDPGLGLRLIYFSYDVKMKEKGDIPEGYSVSREKKERFSLILESASTNQTSMYLCARGQGAVLGEQYFGPGTRLTVT.

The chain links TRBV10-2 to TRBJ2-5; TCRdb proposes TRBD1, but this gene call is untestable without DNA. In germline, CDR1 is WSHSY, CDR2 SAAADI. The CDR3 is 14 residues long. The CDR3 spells CASRGTGGQETQYF.

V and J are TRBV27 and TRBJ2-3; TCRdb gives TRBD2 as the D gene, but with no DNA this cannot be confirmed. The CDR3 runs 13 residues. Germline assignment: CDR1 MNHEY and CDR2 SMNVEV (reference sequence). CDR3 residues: CASHSGFTDTQYF.

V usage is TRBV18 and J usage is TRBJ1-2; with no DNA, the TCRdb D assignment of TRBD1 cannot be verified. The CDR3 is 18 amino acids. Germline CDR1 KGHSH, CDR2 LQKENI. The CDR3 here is CASSPPYPIRGQDSGYTF.

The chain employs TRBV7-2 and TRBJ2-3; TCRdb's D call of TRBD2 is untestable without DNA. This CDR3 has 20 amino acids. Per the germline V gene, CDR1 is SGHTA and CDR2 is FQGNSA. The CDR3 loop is CASSLILRTVQGASTDTQYF.

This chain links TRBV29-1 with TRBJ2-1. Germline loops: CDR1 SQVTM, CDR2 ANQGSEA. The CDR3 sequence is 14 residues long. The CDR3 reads CSSDPTQPDNEQFF.

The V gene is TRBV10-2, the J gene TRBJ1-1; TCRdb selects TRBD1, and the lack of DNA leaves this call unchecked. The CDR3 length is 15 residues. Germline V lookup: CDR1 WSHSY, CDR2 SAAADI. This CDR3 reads CASSDWGSGNTEAFF.

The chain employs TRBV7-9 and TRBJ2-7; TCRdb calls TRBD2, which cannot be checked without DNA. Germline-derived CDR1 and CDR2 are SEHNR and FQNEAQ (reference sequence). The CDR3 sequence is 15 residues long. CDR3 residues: CASSLARDYHYEQYF. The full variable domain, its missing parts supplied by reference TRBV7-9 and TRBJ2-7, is DTGVSQNPRHKITKRGQNVTFRCDPISEHNRLYWYRQTLGQGPEFLTYFQNEAQLEKSRLLSDRFSAERPKGSFSTLEIQRTEQGDSAMYLCASSLARDYHYEQYFGPGTRLTVT.

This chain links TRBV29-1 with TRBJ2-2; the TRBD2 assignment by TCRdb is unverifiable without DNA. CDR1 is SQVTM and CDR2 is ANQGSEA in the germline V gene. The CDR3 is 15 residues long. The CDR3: CSVDNGGGYAGELFF.

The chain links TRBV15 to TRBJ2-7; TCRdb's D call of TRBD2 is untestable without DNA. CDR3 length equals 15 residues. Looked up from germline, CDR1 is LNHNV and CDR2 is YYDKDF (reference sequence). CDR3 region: CATSISGGSLYEQYF. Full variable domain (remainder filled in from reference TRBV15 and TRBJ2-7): DAMVIQNPRYQVTQFGKPVTLSCSQTLNHNVMYWYQQKSSQAPKLLFHYYDKDFNNEADTPDNFQSRRPNTSFCFLDIRSPGLGDTAMYLCATSISGGSLYEQYFGPGTRLTVT.

CDR3 sequence reads: CASSSSGTGGPDTQYF. The V and J genes are TRBV7-7 and TRBJ2-3; absent DNA, TCRdb's TRBD1 call cannot be checked. Germline CDR1 reads SSHAT; CDR2 reads FNYEAQ (reference sequence). The CDR3 runs to 16 residues.

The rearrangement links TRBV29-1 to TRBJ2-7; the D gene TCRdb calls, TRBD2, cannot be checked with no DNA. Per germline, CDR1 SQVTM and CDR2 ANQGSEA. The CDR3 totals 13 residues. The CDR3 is CSVDLAGEYEQYF.

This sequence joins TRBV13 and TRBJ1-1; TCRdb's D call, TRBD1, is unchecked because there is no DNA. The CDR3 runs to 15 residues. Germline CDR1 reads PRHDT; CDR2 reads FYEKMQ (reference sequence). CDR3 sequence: CASSLGPGMNTEAFF.

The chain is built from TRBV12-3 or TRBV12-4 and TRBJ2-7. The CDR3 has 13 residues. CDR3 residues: CANRGSAVYEQYF.

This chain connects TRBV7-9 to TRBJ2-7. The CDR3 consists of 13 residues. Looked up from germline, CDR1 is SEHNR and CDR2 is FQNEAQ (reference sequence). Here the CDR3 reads CASSSYSSYEQYF.